This T cell receptor beta chain was recorded in a study of blood T cells in healthy people across ages. Findings and caveats of the study: In long-lived donors, naive CD4+ cell counts and diversity exceeded those of aged donors. As age increased, TCR beta diversity per million T cells fell in a roughly linear fashion.

Total RNA extraction produced at least 5.5 micrograms (per sample) for the study. The use of a sample-barcoded 5' primer and a J-beta primer mix characterized a second PCR of roughly 7 to 11 cycles. Any given sample supplied a minimum of 3 million CDR3-containing paired-end reads. TCRdb re-analysed the 5' RACE reads in MiXCR, keeping a single row per CDR3 protein. The sample yields around 870,000 distinct CDR3 sequences, around 26% seen once. Ten or more counts support this clonotype. The antigen is not known. Trimming cost V 2 bases and J 3 bases; bases outside gene matches: 7. The CDR3 loop spans 17 amino acids. Germline assignment: CDR1 KGHDR and CDR2 SFDVKD.

V and J are TRBV24-1 and TRBJ1-1; the match to TRBD1 covers 11 bases. Specimen: blood. This clonotype originated in a woman older than 75 in good health. DNA of the CDR3: TGTGCCACCAGTGATTCCGGACAGGGGGCAGCGTACACTGAAGCTTTCTTT. It is translated as CATSDSGQGAAYTEAFF.